This T cell receptor beta chain was recorded in a study of shared clonotypes between healthy human individuals. This clone was found many times. Germline-derived CDR1 and CDR2 are SGHRS and YFSETQ. CDR3 length equals 15 residues. V lost 4 bases and J 2 bases, leaving 15 bases between the germline ends. Some clones are missing from TCRdb's copy, which holds only in-frame ones; the method was immunoSEQ multiplex PCR. The sample records about 990,000 clones, about four fifths being singletons. The TCR originated in a man aged 18-30 years in good health. Some clones in this sample may be carry-over from other donors' samples. The specimen sequenced was memory CD4+ T cells from PBMCs. Subset denoted: CD45RA-negative fraction. The V call is TRBV5-1, the J call TRBJ1-2; tentative D call: TRBD1 (5 bases). The CDR3 reads CASSPGGRKNYGYTF. DNA for the CDR3: TGCGCCAGCAGCCCCGGGGGACGGAAAAACTATGGCTACACCTTC.